The TCR beta chain described here comes from a study of identifying expanded T cells in peripheral blood. Only in-frame clones appear in the TCRdb table, and some are missing; sequencing was by immunoSEQ multiplex PCR. The table lists 75,000 to 95,000 clones, roughly 90% of them singletons. Looked up from germline, CDR1 is SGHRS and CDR2 is YFSETQ. Trimming removed 1 base at V and 5 bases at J, with 13 bases between. The CDR3 sequence is 15 residues long. The study, taken as a whole, reports: Across healthy donors, higher total template counts meant significantly greater approximately 2-week count variance.

In this sample, this clone turned up once. The antigen is not known. Sequenced material: blood. The chain carries TRBV5-1 and TRBJ2-1, with D perhaps matching TRBD1 (5 bases). The source is a person aged 18-69 years in good health. The CDR3 coding sequence is TGCGCCAGCAGCTTGTTTCCGACAGTGAACAATGAGCAGTTCTTC. Amino acid sequence: CASSLFPTVNNEQFF.